This TCR beta chain originates from a study of T-cell reconstitution after alpha-beta-depleted transplantation in children (dated by TCRdb to about 2016). For the wider study: The study quantitatively tracked T-cell immune reconstitution after TCRalphabeta/CD19-depleted allogeneic hematopoietic cell transplantation in children using TCR repertoire profiling.

With regard to this clonotype: Its antigen is unknown. No qualities accompany the bases; no much larger clone lies one base away.

Its CDR3 holds 16 amino acids, cysteine through phenylalanine. The read is trimmed to its CDR3 DNA, 48 bases read in frame from base 1. Trimming removed 5 bases from V and 2 bases from J; the gene matches leave 8 bases unexplained. Looking up the germline V gene yields CDR1 SGHTA and CDR2 FQGNSA. Library preparation was by PCR. Sequencing was performed on an Illumina HiSeq 2500. TCR libraries were prepared with molecular barcoding, using unique molecular identifiers to normalize TCRbeta repertoire quantification. The public reads were quality trimmed at Q25 with fastp and then assembled into clones with MiXCR by TCRdb, keeping productive beta chains. Under each unique CDR3 protein, matching rows form one entry showing the most common genes and DNA. The sample profile shows roughly 350,000 distinct CDR3 sequences; 10% of them were found once. The top ten clones comprise 2% to 2.5% of the sample.

The rearranged segments are TRBV7-2 and TRBJ1-2, with 10 bases in between that match TRBD1. The sequencing used PBMCs from the stem cell graft donor, collected from the stem cell graft. The source is a human donor who donated a stem cell graft to a child with acute lymphoblastic leukemia. The DNA is TGTGCCAGCAGCCCAGGGGGGGACAGGGGAAACTATGGCTACACCTTC. It encodes CASSPGGDRGNYGYTF. This CDR3, with the reference TRBV7-2 and TRBJ1-2 proteins standing in past its ends, gives the full variable domain GAGVSQSPSNKVTEKGKDVELRCDPISGHTALYWYRQSLGQGLEFLIYFQGNSAPDKSGLPSDRFSAERTGGSVSTLTIQRTQQEDSAVYLCASSPGGDRGNYGYTFGSGTRLTVV.